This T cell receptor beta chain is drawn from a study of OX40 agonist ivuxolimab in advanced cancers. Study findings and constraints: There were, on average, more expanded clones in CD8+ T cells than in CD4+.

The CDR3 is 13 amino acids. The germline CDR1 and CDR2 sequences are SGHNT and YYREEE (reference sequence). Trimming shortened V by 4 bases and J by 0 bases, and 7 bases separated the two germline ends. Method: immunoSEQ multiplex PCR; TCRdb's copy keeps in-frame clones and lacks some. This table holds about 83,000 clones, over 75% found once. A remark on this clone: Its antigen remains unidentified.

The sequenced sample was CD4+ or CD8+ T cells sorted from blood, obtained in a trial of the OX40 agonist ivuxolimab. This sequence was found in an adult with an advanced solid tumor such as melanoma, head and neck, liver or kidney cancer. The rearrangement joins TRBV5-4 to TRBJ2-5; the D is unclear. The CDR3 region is CASSRSYQETQYF. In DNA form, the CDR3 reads TGTGCCAGCAGCCGGTCGTACCAAGAGACCCAGTACTTC.